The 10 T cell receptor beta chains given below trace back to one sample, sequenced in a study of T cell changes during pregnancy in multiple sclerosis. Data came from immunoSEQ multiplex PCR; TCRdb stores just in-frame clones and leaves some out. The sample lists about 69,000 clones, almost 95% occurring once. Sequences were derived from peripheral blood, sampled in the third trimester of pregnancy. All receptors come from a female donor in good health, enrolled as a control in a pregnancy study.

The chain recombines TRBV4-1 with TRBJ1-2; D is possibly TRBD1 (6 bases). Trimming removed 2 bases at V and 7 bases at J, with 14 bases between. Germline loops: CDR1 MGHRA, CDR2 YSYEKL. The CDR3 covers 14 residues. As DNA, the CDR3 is TGCGCCAGCAGCCAATCAACAGGGTCTGTTGGCTACACCTTC. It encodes CASSQSTGSVGYTF.

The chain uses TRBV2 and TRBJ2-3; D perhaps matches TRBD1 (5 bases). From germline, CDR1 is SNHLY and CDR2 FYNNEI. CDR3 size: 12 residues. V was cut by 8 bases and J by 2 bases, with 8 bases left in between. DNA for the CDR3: TGTGCCAGCTTACAGGCCACAGATACGCAGTATTTT. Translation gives CASLQATDTQYF. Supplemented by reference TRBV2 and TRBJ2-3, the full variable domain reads EPEVTQTPSHQVTQMGQEVILRCVPISNHLYFYWYRQILGQKVEFLVSFYNNEISEKSEIFDDQFSVERPDGSNFTLKIRSTKLEDSAMYFCASLQATDTQYFGPGTRLTVL.

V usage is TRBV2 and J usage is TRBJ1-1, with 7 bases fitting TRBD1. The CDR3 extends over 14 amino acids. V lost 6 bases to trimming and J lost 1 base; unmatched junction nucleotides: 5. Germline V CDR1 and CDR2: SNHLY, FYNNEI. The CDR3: CASRGRTGNTEAFF. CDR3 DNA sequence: TGTGCCAGCAGGGGTCGGACAGGGAACACTGAAGCTTTCTTT. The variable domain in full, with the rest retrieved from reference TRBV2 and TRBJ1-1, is EPEVTQTPSHQVTQMGQEVILRCVPISNHLYFYWYRQILGQKVEFLVSFYNNEISEKSEIFDDQFSVERPDGSNFTLKIRSTKLEDSAMYFCASRGRTGNTEAFFGQGTRLTVV.

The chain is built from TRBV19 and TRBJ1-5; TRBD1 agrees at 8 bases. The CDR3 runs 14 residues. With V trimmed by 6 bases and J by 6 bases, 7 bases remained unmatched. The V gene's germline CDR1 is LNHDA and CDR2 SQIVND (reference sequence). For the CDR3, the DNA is TGTGCCAGTAGCCCTACAGGGGGTGGTCAGCCCCAGCATTTT. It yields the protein CASSPTGGGQPQHF.

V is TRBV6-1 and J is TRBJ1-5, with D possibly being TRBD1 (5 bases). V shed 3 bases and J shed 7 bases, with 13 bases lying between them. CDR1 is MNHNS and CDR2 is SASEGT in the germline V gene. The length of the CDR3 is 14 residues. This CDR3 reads CASSERGDGQPQHF. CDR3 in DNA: TGTGCCAGCAGTGAGCGGGGGGACGGGCAGCCCCAGCATTTT.

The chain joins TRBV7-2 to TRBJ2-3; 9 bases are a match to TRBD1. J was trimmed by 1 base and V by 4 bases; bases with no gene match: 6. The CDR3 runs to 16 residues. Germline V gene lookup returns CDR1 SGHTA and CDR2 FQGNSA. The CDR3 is CASSWPTGGGTDTQYF. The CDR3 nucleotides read TGTGCCAGCAGCTGGCCTACAGGGGGCGGCACAGATACGCAGTATTTT. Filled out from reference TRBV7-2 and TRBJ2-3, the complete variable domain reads GAGVSQSPSNKVTEKGKDVELRCDPISGHTALYWYRQSLGQGLEFLIYFQGNSAPDKSGLPSDRFSAERTGGSVSTLTIQRTQQEDSAVYLCASSWPTGGGTDTQYFGPGTRLTVL.

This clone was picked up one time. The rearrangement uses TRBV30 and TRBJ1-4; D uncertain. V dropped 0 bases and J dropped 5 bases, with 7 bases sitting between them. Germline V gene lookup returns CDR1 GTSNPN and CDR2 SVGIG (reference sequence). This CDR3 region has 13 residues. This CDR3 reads CAWSVLLNEKLFF. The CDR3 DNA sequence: TGTGCCTGGAGTGTTTTGTTAAATGAAAAACTGTTTTTT. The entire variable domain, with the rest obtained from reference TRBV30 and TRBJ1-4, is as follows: SQTIHQWPATLVQPVGSPLSLECTVEGTSNPNLYWYRQAAGRGLQLLFYSVGIGQISSEVPQNLSASRPQDRQFILSSKKLLLSDSGFYLCAWSVLLNEKLFFGSGTQLSVL.

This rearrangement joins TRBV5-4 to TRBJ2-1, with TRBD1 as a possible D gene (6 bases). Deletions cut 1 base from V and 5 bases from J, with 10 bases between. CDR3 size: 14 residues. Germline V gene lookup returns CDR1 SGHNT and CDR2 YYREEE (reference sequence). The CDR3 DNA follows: TGTGCCAGCAGCTTGCCCGGACAGAACAATGAGCAGTTCTTC. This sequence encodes CASSLPGQNNEQFF.

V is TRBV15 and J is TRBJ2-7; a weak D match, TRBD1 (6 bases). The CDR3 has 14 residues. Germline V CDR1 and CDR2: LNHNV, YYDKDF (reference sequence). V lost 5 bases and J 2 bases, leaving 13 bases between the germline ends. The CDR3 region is CATSPLDRPYEQYF. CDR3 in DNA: TGTGCCACCAGCCCCCTTGACAGGCCCTACGAGCAGTACTTC. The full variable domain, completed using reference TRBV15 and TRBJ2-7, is DAMVIQNPRYQVTQFGKPVTLSCSQTLNHNVMYWYQQKSSQAPKLLFHYYDKDFNNEADTPDNFQSRRPNTSFCFLDIRSPGLGDTAMYLCATSPLDRPYEQYFGPGTRLTVT.

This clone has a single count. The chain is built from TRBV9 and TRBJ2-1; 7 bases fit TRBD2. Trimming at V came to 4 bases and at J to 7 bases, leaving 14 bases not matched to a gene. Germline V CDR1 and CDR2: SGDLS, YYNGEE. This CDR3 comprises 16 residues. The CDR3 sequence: CASSPRLLGGPNEQFF. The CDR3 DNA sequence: TGTGCCAGCAGCCCCCGCCTCCTGGGAGGGCCGAATGAGCAGTTCTTC.